One T cell receptor beta chain is described in this entry. Patients sequenced had flow cytometry evidence of CD8+CD57+ cell expansion. The data derive from a study of CD8+CD57+ T cells in acquired aplastic anemia. The study profiled TCR beta VDJ and CDR3 using genomic DNA as template. From the reads, TCRdb called clonotypes with MiXCR, one entry per CDR3 protein. The repertoire holds fewer than 200,000 distinct CDR3 sequences, with 71% as singletons. Per germline, CDR1 SGDLS and CDR2 YYNGEE. The CDR3 runs to 14 residues. The J gene is TRBJ2-5, the V gene TRBV9; possibly TRBD2 for D (6 bases). The J call may be in error: the DNA end matches TRBJ2-1 better. This TCR was recovered from a human donor with aplastic anemia. The material sequenced was sorted CD4+, CD8+, or CD8+CD57+ T cells (not recorded which) from PBMCs. The CDR3 region has the DNA TGTGCCAGCAGCACCCCGGGAGCTGAAGGCGAGCAGTTCTTC. Its translation is CASSTPGAEGEQFF.